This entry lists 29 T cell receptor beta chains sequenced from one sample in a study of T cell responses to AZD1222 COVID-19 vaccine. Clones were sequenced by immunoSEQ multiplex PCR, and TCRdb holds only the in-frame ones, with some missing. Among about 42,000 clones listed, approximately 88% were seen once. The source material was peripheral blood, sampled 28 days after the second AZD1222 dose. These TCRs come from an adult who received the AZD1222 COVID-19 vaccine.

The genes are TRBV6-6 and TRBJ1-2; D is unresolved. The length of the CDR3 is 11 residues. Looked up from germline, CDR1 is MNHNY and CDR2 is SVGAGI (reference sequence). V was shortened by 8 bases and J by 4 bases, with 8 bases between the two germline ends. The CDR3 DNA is TGTGCCAGCCGGGAGAGCTATGGCTACACCTTC. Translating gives CASRESYGYTF.

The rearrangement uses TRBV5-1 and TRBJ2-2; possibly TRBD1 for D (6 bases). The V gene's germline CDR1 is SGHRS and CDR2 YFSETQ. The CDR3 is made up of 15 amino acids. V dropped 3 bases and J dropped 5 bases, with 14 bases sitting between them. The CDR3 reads CASSSGQTSTGELFF. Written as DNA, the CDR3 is TGCGCCAGCAGCTCAGGACAGACTTCGACCGGGGAGCTGTTTTTT.

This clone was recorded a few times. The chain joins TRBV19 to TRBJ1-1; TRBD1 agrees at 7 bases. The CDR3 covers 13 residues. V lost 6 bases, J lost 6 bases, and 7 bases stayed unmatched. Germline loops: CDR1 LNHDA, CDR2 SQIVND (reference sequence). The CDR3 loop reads CASRRDSGAEAFF. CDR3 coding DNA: TGTGCCAGTAGAAGGGACAGTGGCGCTGAAGCTTTCTTT.

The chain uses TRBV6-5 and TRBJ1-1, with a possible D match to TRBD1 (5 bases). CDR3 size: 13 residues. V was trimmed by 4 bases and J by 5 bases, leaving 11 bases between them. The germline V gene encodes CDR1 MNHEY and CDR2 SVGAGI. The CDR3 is CASSSDKTTEAFF. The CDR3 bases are TGTGCCAGCAGTTCGGACAAAACGACTGAAGCTTTCTTT.

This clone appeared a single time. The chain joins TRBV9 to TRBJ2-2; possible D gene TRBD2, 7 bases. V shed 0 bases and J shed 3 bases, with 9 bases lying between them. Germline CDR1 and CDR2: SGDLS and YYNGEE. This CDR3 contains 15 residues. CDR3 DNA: TGTGCCAGCAGCGTAGAAGGGGGGGACACCGGGGAGCTGTTTTTT. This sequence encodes CASSVEGGDTGELFF.

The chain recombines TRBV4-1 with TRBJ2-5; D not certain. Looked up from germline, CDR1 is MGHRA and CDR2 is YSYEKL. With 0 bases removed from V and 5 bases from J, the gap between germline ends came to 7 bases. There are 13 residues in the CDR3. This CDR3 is CASSQEERETQYF. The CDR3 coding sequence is TGCGCCAGCAGCCAAGAGGAGAGGGAGACCCAGTACTTC.

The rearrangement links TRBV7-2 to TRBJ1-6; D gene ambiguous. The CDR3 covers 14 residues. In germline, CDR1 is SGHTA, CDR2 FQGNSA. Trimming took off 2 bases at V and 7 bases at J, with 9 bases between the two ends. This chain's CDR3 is CASSLRATNSPLHF. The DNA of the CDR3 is TGTGCCAGCAGCTTAAGGGCCACAAATTCACCCCTCCACTTT.

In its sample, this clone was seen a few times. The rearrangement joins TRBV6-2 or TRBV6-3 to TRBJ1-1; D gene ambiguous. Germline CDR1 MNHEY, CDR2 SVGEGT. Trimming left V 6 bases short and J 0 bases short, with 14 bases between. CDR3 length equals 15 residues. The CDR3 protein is CASSFRGSMNTEAFF. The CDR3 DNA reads TGTGCCAGCAGCTTCCGAGGCTCCATGAACACTGAAGCTTTCTTT.

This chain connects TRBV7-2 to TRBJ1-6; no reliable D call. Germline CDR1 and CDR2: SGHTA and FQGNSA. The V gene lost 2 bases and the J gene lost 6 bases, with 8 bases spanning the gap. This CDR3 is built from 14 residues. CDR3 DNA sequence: TGTGCCAGCAGCTTATCACTTCCTAATTCACCCCTCCACTTT. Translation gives CASSLSLPNSPLHF. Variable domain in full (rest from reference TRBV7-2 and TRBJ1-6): GAGVSQSPSNKVTEKGKDVELRCDPISGHTALYWYRQSLGQGLEFLIYFQGNSAPDKSGLPSDRFSAERTGGSVSTLTIQRTQQEDSAVYLCASSLSLPNSPLHFGNGTRLTVT.

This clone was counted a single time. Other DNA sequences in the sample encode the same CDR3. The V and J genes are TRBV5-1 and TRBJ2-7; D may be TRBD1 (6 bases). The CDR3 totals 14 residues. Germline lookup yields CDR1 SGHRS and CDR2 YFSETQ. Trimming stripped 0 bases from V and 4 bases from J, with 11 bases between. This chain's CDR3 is CASSLAGGSYEQYF. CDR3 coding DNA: TGCGCCAGCAGCTTGGCTGGGGGCAGTTACGAGCAGTACTTC.

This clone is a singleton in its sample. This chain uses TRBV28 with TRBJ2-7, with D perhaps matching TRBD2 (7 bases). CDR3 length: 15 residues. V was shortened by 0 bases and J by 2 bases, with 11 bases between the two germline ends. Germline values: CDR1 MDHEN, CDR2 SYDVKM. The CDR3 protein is CASSLWGGPAYEQYF. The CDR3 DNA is TGTGCCAGCAGTTTATGGGGGGGGCCGGCCTACGAGCAGTACTTC.

Here the CDR3 DNA reads TGTGCCAGCAGCGTGGGGGACACCGATAACTATGGCTACACCTTC. It codes for CASSVGDTDNYGYTF. This sequence joins TRBV9 and TRBJ1-2; D may be TRBD1 (6 bases). V was clipped by 2 bases and J by 1 base, with 12 bases between them. Germline CDR1 is SGDLS and CDR2 is YYNGEE. The CDR3 runs to 15 residues.

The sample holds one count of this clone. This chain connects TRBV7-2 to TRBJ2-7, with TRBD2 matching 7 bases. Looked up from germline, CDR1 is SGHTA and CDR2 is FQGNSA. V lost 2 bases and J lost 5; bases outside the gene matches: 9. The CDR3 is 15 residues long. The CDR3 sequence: CASSLNGGGPHEQYF. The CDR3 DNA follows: TGTGCCAGCAGCTTAAACGGGGGAGGGCCCCACGAGCAGTACTTC.

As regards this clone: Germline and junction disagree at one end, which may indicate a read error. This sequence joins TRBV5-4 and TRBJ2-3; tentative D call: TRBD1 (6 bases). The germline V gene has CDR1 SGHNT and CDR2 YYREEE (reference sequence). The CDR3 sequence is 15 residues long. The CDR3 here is CASRLDSGFTDTQYF. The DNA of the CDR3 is TGTGCCAGCAGGTTGGACAGCGGATTCACAGATACGCAGTATTTT.

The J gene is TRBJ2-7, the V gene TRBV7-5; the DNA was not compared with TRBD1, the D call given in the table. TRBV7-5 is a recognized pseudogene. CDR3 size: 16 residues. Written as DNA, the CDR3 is TGTGCCAGAAGCCATGGAGACAGAAGCCACTCCTACGAGCAGTACTTC. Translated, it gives CARSHGDRSHSYEQYF.

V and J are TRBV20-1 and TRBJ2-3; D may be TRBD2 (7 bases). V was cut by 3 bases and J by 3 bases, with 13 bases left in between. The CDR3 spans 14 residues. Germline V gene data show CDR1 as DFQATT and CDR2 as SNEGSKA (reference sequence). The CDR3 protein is CSASGGAATDTQYF. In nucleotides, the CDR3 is TGCAGTGCTAGTGGGGGGGCCGCGACAGATACGCAGTATTTT.

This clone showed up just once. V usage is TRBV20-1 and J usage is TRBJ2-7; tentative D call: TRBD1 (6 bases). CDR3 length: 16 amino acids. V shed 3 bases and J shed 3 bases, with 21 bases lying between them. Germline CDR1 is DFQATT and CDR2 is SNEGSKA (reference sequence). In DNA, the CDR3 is TGCAGTGCTAGTATGCGTTTAGGGGGACCAAACTACGAGCAGTACTTC. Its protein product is CSASMRLGGPNYEQYF.

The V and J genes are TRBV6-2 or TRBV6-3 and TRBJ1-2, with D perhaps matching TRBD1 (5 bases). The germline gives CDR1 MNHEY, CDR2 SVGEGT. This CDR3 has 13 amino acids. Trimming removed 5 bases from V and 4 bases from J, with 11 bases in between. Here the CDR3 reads CASSPGRGYGYTF. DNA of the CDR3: TGTGCCAGCAGTCCCGGGAGGGGCTATGGCTACACCTTC.

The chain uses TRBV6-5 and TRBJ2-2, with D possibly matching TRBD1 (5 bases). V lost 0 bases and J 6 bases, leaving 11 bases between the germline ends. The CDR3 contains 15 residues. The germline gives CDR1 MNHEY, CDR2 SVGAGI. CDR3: CASSYSSGYAGELFF. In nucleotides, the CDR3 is TGTGCCAGCAGTTACTCGTCAGGGTATGCCGGGGAGCTGTTTTTT.

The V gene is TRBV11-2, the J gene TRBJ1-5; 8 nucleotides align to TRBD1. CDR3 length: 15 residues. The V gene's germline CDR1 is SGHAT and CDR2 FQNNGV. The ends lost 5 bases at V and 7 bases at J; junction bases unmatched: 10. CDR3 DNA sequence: TGTGCCAGCAGCCAGCGACAGGGGTTGGGACAGCCCCAGCATTTT. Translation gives CASSQRQGLGQPQHF.

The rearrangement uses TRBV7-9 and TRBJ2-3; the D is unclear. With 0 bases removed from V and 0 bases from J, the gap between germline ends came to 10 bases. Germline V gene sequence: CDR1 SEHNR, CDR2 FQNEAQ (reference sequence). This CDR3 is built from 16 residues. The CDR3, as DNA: TGTGCCAGCAGCTTAGCGCGCCAGTCTAGCACAGATACGCAGTATTTT. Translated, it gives CASSLARQSSTDTQYF.

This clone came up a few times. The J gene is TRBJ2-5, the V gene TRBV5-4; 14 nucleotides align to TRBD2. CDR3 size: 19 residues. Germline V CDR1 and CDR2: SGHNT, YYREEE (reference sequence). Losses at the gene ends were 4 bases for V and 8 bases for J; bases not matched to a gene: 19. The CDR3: CASSAGGTSGGRRHSTQYF. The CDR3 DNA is TGTGCCAGCAGCGCGGGAGGGACTAGCGGGGGCCGGCGCCATTCTACCCAGTACTTC.

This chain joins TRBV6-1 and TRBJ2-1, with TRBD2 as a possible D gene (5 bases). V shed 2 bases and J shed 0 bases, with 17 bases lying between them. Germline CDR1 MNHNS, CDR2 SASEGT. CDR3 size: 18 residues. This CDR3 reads CASSESMSGISSYNEQFF. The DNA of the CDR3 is TGTGCCAGCAGTGAAAGTATGAGCGGAATAAGCTCCTACAATGAGCAGTTCTTC.

CDR3 in DNA: TGTGCCAGCAGCCAAATCAGGGACACCGGGGAGCTGTTTTTT. Amino acid sequence: CASSQIRDTGELFF. V usage is TRBV3-1 (or the pseudogene TRBV3-2) and J usage is TRBJ2-2, with D tentatively TRBD1 (5 bases). Trimming shortened V by 2 bases and J by 3 bases, and 7 bases separated the two germline ends. There are 14 residues in the CDR3. Germline CDR1 reads LGHDT; CDR2 reads YNNKEL (reference sequence).

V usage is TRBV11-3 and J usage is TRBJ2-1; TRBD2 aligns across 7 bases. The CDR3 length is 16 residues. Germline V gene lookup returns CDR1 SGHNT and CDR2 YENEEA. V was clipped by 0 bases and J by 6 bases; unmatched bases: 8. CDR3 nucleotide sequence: TGTGCCAGCAGCTTAGATGGGCAGGGAGGGTTCAATGAGCAGTTCTTC. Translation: CASSLDGQGGFNEQFF.

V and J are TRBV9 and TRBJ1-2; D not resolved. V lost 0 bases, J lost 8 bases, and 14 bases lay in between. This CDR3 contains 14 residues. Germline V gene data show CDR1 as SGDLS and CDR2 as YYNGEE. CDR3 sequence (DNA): TGTGCCAGCAGCGTAGGCATCGGGCCGGAGGGCTACACCTTC. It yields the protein CASSVGIGPEGYTF.

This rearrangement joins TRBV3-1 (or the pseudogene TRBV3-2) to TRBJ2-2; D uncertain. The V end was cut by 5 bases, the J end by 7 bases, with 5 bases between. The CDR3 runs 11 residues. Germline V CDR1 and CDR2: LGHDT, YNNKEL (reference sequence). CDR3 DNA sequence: TGTGCCAGCAGCGCTTACGGGGAGCTGTTTTTT. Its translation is CASSAYGELFF.

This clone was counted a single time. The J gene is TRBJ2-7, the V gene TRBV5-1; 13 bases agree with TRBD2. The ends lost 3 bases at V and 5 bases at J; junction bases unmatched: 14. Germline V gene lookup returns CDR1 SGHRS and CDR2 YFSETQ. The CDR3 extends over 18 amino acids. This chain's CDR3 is CASSYHTGTSGIGDEQYF. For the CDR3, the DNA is TGCGCCAGCAGCTACCACACCGGGACTAGCGGGATTGGTGACGAGCAGTACTTC.

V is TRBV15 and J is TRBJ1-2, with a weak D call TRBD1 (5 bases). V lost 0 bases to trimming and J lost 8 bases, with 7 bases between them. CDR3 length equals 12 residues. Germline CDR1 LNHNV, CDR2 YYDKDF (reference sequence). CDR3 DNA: TGTGCCACCAGCAGAGATGAGGGGGGCTACACCTTC. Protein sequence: CATSRDEGGYTF.